The 17 T cell receptor beta chains below all came from one sample that was sequenced in a study of cytomegalovirus exposure and HLA in healthy donors (TCRdb year 2017). Libraries came from the immunoSEQ multiplex PCR assay. A mixture of 60 forward primers for TCR Vbeta segments and 13 reverse primers for TCR Jbeta segments was used in the multiplex PCR. TCRdb's version of the immuneACCESS table is confined to in-frame rearrangements and falls short of the full clone set. An unresolved V gene accounts for under half of the shortfall where checked; the remainder is of unknown origin. This sample is represented by 160,000 or so clones; about 80% of them were singletons. The ten largest clones represent roughly 9.3% of the sample. The sequenced material came from PBMCs. The receptors come from a man younger than 30 in good health and CMV-seropositive.

The chain uses TRBV4-2 and TRBJ2-1, with no clear D. V dropped 0 bases and J dropped 8 bases, with 5 bases sitting between them. Germline V gene sequence: CDR1 LGHNA, CDR2 YNFKEQ. The CDR3 consists of 12 residues. The CDR3 is CASSQDSYEQFF. Here the CDR3 DNA reads TGTGCCAGCAGCCAAGATAGCTATGAGCAGTTCTTC.

This chain connects TRBV9 to TRBJ2-7; tentative D call: TRBD1 (6 bases). The CDR3 spans 14 residues. Trimming removed 3 bases at V and 3 bases at J, with 13 bases between. The V gene's germline CDR1 is SGDLS and CDR2 YYNGEE. CDR3 in amino acids: CASSDQGSGYEQYF. CDR3 coding DNA: TGTGCCAGCAGCGATCAGGGGAGCGGCTACGAGCAGTACTTC. Full variable domain (rest looked up from reference TRBV9 and TRBJ2-7): DSGVTQTPKHLITATGQRVTLRCSPRSGDLSVYWYQQSLDQGLQFLIQYYNGEERAKGNILERFSAQQFPDLHSELNLSSLELGDSALYFCASSDQGSGYEQYFGPGTRLTVT.

The genes are TRBV5-1 and TRBJ2-6; D may be TRBD1 (5 bases). CDR1 and CDR2 (germline): SGHRS, YFSETQ. This CDR3 has 16 amino acids. Trimming stripped 0 bases from V and 3 bases from J, with 10 bases between. The CDR3 DNA is TGCGCCAGCAGCTTGGAGGTGGGGCTTGGGGCCAACGTCCTGACTTTC. It is translated as CASSLEVGLGANVLTF.

This sequence joins TRBV18 and TRBJ2-5, with TRBD1 matching 7 bases. Trimming cost V 4 bases and J 3 bases; bases outside gene matches: 8. Per the germline V gene, CDR1 is KGHSH and CDR2 is LQKENI. The CDR3 is 15 residues long. DNA of the CDR3: TGTGCCAGCTCACTGATGACAGGGTTAGAAGAGACCCAGTACTTC. Translating gives CASSLMTGLEETQYF.

This rearrangement joins TRBV10-1 to TRBJ2-1; D is undetermined. Germline V CDR1 and CDR2: WNHNN, SYGVQD (reference sequence). V lost 0 bases and J 0 bases, leaving 6 bases between the germline ends. The CDR3 covers 15 residues. The CDR3 DNA sequence: TGCGCCAGCAGTGAGTCGGAGAGCTCCTACAATGAGCAGTTCTTC. Translated: CASSESESSYNEQFF.

This clone was recorded only once. This rearrangement joins TRBV13 to TRBJ2-7, with TRBD2 as a possible D gene (6 bases). V was shortened by 4 bases and J by 1 base, with 14 bases between the two germline ends. This CDR3 is 15 amino acids long. In germline, CDR1 is PRHDT, CDR2 FYEKMQ (reference sequence). As DNA, the CDR3 is TGTGCCAGCAGCTCGCGGGAATCAGGGTCCTACGAGCAGTACTTC. Amino acid sequence: CASSSRESGSYEQYF.

This clone was seen a single time. The rearrangement joins TRBV4-1 to TRBJ1-4; no firm D call. This CDR3 contains 12 residues. With 4 bases removed from V and 5 bases from J, the gap between germline ends came to 5 bases. The germline CDR1 and CDR2 sequences are MGHRA and YSYEKL. CDR3 amino acids: CASSRPNEKLFF. As DNA, the CDR3 is TGCGCCAGCAGCCGTCCGAATGAAAAACTGTTTTTT.

The chain has TRBV27 and TRBJ2-3; weak D call: TRBD2 (7 bases). V gave up 7 bases and J gave up 5 bases, with 19 bases separating them. The CDR3 runs to 15 residues. Germline assignment: CDR1 MNHEY and CDR2 SMNVEV (reference sequence). The CDR3 nucleotides are TGTGCCAGCACCCTTGATGGGGGGGCGGGAGATACGCAGTATTTT. This translates into CASTLDGGAGDTQYF.

CDR3 bases: TGTGCCAGCAGCTTAGTAGCCGCCGGGGAGCTGTTTTTT. Protein: CASSLVAAGELFF. The chain uses TRBV7-3 and TRBJ2-2, with unresolved D. CDR3 size: 13 residues. V shed 2 bases and J shed 6 bases, with 7 bases lying between them. From germline, CDR1 is SGHTA and CDR2 FQGTGA.

This clone was counted a few times. This rearrangement joins TRBV7-8 to TRBJ2-5, with 10 bases fitting TRBD1. Judging by the DNA end, TRBJ2-7 fits better; the J call may be wrong. This CDR3 is built from 16 residues. In germline, CDR1 is SGHVS, CDR2 FQNEAQ. CDR3 amino acids: CASSYTGTGASYEQYF. CDR3 DNA sequence: TGTGCCAGCAGCTACACCGGGACAGGGGCCTCCTACGAGCAGTACTTC.

The chain recombines TRBV6-1 with TRBJ1-4; maybe TRBD1 (6 bases). Looked up from germline, CDR1 is MNHNS and CDR2 is SASEGT. With 2 bases removed from V and 4 bases from J, the gap between germline ends came to 11 bases. This CDR3 spans 15 amino acids. DNA of the CDR3: TGTGCCAGCAGTGAACGTAAAGGGGGTAATGAAAAACTGTTTTTT. This encodes CASSERKGGNEKLFF.

CDR3 loop: CASSLEVSSGAETQYF. CDR3 nucleotides: TGTGCCAGCAGCTTAGAGGTTTCAAGTGGGGCAGAGACCCAGTACTTC. This sequence joins TRBV7-2 and TRBJ2-5; perhaps TRBD1 as D (5 bases). V lost 1 base to trimming and J lost 4 bases, with 16 bases between them. The CDR3 sequence is 16 residues long. In germline, CDR1 is SGHTA, CDR2 FQGNSA.

This clone has only one observation. The rearrangement joins TRBV5-1 to TRBJ1-2; D is unresolved. The CDR3 spans 10 residues. Trimming pared 4 bases from V and 6 bases from J, leaving 4 bases between. Germline V gene sequence: CDR1 SGHRS, CDR2 YFSETQ. The CDR3 spells CASSGDGYTF. In DNA form, the CDR3 reads TGCGCCAGCAGCGGAGATGGCTACACCTTC. Using reference TRBV5-1 and TRBJ1-2 for the parts outside the CDR3, the full variable domain is KAGVTQTPRYLIKTRGQQVTLSCSPISGHRSVSWYQQTPGQGLQFLFEYFSETQRNKGNFPGRFSGRQFSNSRSEMNVSTLELGDSALYLCASSGDGYTFGSGTRLTVV.

The rearrangement links TRBV28 to TRBJ1-2, with 8 bases lining up with TRBD1. Germline CDR1 is MDHEN and CDR2 is SYDVKM. V lost 6 bases and J lost 5; bases outside the gene matches: 26. The CDR3 covers 20 residues. Written as DNA, the CDR3 is TGTGCCAGCAGGCCGAGACAGGGGTTTCACAGCACACTGGTGGGGTATGGCTACACCTTC. Protein product: CASRPRQGFHSTLVGYGYTF.

V is TRBV29-1 and J is TRBJ1-1; maybe TRBD1 (6 bases). V lost 7 bases to trimming and J lost 1 base, with 16 bases between them. CDR3 length: 14 residues. Germline V gene sequence: CDR1 SQVTM, CDR2 ANQGSEA. CDR3 sequence reads: CSAQGGHSNTEAFF. In DNA, the CDR3 is TGCAGCGCCCAAGGGGGACATTCGAACACTGAAGCTTTCTTT.

The CDR3 protein is CASSLVRPGLADNEQFF. Here the CDR3 DNA reads TGTGCCAGCAGCTTAGTGCGGCCGGGACTAGCGGATAATGAGCAGTTCTTC. V usage is TRBV7-2 and J usage is TRBJ2-1; 11 bases line up with TRBD2. From germline, CDR1 is SGHTA and CDR2 FQGNSA. This CDR3 comprises 17 residues. J gave up 7 bases and V 1 base, and 9 bases lay outside the gene matches.

The chain has TRBV30 and TRBJ1-2; D uncertain. Trimming left V 0 bases short and J 8 bases short, with 13 bases between. Germline V gives CDR1 GTSNPN, CDR2 SVGIG (reference sequence). The CDR3 is 13 residues long. CDR3: CAWSVTGSEGYTF. CDR3 nucleotides: TGTGCCTGGAGTGTAACGGGGTCAGAAGGCTACACCTTC.